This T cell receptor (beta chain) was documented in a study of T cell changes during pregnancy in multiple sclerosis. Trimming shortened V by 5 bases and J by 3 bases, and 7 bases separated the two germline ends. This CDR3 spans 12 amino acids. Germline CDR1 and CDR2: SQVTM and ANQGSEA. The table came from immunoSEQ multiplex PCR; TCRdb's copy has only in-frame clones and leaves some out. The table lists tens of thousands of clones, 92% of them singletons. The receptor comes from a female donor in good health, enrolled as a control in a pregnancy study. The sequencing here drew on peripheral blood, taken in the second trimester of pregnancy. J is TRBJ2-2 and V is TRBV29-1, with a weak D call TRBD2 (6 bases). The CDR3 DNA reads TGCAGCGTTCGGGGGTACACCGGGGAGCTGTTTTTT. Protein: CSVRGYTGELFF.